Included here is one T cell receptor beta chain sequence, with context. The source of the sample is a study of blood T cell repertoires in COVID-19. The overall study: Two negative PCRs, clearance, or symptom resolution had been documented for recovered Cohort 3 donors.

V lost 4 bases, J lost 4 bases, and 3 bases stayed unmatched. The V gene's germline CDR1 is LNHDA and CDR2 SQIVND (reference sequence). The CDR3 has 14 residues. In the authors' workflow: It was from reference gene primer amplification that nucleated cell counts were estimated. TCRdb's table, derived via immunoSEQ multiplex PCR, lists solely in-frame clones and lacks some. The V and J calls and clone size come from that table; D and trimming were worked out from the DNA. The sample holds hundreds of thousands of clones; 86% are singletons and the top ten take over 3%. In terms of age and location, participants ranged from about 18 to 95 years and lived in about two dozen US areas.

Sequenced sample: PBMCs or T cells enriched from blood (not recorded which). This clonotype originated in a woman between 45 and 65 years old in a cohort exposed to, infected with or recovered from COVID-19 (not recorded which). The rearrangement joins TRBV19 to TRBJ1-1, with TRBD1 identical over 10 bases. This CDR3 reads CASSTDRGGTEAFF. As DNA, the CDR3 is TGTGCCAGTAGTACGGACAGGGGGGGCACTGAAGCTTTCTTT.